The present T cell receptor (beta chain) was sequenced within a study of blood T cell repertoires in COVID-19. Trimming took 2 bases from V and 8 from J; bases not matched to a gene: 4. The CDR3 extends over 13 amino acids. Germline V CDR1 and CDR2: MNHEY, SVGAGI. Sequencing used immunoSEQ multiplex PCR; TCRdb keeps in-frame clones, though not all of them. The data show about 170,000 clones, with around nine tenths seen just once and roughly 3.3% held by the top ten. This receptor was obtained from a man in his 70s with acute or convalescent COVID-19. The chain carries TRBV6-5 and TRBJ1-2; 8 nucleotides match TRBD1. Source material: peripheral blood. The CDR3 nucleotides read TGTGCCAGCAGTTACCTATGGGACAGGGGCTACACCTTC. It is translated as CASSYLWDRGYTF.